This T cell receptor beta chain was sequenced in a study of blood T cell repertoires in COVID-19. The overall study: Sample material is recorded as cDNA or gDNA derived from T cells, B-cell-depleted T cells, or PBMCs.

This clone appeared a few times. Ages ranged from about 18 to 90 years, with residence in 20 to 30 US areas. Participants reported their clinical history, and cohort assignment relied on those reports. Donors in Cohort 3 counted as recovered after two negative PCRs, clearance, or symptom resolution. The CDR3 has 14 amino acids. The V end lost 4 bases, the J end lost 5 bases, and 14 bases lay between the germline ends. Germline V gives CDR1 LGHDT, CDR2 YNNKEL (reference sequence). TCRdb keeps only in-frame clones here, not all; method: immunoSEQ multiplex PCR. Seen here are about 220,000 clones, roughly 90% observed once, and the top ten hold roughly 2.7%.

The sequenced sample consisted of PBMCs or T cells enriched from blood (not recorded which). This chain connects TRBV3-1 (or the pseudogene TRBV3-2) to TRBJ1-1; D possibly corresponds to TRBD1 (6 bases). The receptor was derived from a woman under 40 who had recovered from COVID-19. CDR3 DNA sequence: TGTGCCAGCAGCCTCGATCCGAGGGGGACTGAAGCTTTCTTT. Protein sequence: CASSLDPRGTEAFF.